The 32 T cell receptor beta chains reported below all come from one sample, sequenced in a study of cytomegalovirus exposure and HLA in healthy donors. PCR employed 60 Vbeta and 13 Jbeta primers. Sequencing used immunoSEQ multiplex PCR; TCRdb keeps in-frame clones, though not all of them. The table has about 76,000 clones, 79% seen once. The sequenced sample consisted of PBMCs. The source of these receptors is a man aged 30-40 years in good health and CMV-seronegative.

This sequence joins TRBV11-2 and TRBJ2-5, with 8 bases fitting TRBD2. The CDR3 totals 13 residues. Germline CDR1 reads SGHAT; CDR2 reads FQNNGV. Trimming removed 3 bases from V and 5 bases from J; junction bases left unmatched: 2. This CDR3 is CASSFGTSETQYF. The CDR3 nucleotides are TGTGCCAGCAGCTTCGGGACTAGTGAGACCCAGTACTTC.

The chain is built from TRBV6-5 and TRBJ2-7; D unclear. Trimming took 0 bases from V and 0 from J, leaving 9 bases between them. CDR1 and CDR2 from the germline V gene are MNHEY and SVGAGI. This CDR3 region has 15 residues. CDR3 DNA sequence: TGTGCCAGCAGTTACTCGCTATCGAGCTCCTACGAGCAGTACTTC. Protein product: CASSYSLSSSYEQYF.

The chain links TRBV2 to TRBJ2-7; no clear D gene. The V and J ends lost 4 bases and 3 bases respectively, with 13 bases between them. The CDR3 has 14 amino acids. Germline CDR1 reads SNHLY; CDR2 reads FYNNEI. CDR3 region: CASSALVPLYEQYF. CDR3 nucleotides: TGTGCCAGCAGTGCCCTCGTCCCCCTCTACGAGCAGTACTTC.

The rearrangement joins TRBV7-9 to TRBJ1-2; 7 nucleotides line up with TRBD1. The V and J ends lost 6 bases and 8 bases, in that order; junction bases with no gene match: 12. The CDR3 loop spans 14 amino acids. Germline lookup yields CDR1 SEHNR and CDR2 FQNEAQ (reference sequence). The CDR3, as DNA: TGTGCCAGCAGTTCTCCCGGGACAGACACAGGCTACACCTTC. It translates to CASSSPGTDTGYTF. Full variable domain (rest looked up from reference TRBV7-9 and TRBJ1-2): DTGVSQNPRHKITKRGQNVTFRCDPISEHNRLYWYRQTLGQGPEFLTYFQNEAQLEKSRLLSDRFSAERPKGSFSTLEIQRTEQGDSAMYLCASSSPGTDTGYTFGSGTRLTVV.

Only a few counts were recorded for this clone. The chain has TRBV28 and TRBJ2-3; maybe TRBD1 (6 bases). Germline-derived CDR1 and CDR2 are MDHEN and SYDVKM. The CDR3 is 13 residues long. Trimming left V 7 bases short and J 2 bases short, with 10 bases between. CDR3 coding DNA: TGTGCCAGCAAGGGGGATTCCACAGATACGCAGTATTTT. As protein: CASKGDSTDTQYF.

CDR3 in amino acids: CASTGTGGGYGYTF. CDR3 coding DNA: TGTGCCAGCACAGGTACAGGGGGCGGCTATGGCTACACCTTC. The chain employs TRBV6-5 and TRBJ1-2, with 9 bases that match TRBD1. V shed 7 bases, J shed 4 bases, and the junction held 7 bases outside the gene matches. The CDR3 has 14 amino acids. The V gene's germline CDR1 is MNHEY and CDR2 SVGAGI.

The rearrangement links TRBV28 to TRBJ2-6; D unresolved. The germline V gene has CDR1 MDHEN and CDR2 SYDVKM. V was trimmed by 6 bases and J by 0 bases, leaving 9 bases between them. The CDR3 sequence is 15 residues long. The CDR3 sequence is CASSPYNSGANVLTF. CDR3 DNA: TGTGCCAGCAGCCCTTATAACTCTGGGGCCAACGTCCTGACTTTC.

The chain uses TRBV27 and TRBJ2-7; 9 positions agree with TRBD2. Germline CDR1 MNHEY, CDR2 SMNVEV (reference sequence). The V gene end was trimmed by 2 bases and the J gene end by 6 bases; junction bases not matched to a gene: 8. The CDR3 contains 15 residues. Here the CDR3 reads CASSLPSGRLGEQYF. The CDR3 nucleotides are TGTGCCAGCAGTTTACCGAGCGGGAGGTTGGGCGAGCAGTACTTC.

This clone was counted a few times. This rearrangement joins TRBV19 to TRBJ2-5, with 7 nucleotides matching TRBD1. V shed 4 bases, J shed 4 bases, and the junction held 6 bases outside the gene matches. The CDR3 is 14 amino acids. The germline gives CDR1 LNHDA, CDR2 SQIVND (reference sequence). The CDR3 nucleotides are TGTGCCAGTAGTACTCAGGGGGTCGGAGAGACCCAGTACTTC. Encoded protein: CASSTQGVGETQYF.

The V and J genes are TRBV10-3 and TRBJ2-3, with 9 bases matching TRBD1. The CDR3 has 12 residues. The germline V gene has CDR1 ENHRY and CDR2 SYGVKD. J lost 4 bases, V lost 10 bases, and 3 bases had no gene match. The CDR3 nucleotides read TGTGCCACCCGGGACAGGGCAGATACGCAGTATTTT. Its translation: CATRDRADTQYF.

Here the CDR3 reads CASSLAGQAGELFF. The CDR3 coding sequence is TGTGCCAGTAGTCTTGCCGGACAGGCCGGGGAGCTGTTTTTT. J is TRBJ2-2 and V is TRBV19; 7 bases line up with TRBD1. The junction had 6 bases not matched to a gene; V was cut back by 5 bases and J by 6 bases. The CDR3 runs 14 residues. From germline, CDR1 is LNHDA and CDR2 SQIVND (reference sequence).

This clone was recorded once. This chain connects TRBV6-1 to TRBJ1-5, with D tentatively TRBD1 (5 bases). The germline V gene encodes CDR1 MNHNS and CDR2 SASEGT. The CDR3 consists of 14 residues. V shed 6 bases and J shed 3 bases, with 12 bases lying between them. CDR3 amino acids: CASSDPGYNQPQHF. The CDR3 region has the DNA TGTGCCAGCAGCGACCCAGGGTACAATCAGCCCCAGCATTTT.

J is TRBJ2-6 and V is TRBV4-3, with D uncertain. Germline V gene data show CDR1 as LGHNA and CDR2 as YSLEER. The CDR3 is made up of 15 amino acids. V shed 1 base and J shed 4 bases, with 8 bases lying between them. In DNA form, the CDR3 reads TGCGCCAGCAGCCAAGGGGCCTGGGGGGCCAACGTCCTGACTTTC. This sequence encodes CASSQGAWGANVLTF.

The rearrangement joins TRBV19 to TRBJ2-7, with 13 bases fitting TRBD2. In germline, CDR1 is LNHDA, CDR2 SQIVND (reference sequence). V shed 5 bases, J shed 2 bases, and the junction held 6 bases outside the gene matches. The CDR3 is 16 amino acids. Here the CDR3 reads CASSVTGTSGTYEQYF. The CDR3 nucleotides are TGTGCCAGTAGTGTAACCGGGACTAGCGGGACCTACGAGCAGTACTTC.

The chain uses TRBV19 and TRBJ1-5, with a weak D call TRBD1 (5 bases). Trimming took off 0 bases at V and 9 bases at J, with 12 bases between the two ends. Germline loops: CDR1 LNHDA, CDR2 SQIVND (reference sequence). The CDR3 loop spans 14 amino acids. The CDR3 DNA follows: TGTGCCAGTAGTATAGAGGGCGGGGGTTCGCCCCAGCATTTT. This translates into CASSIEGGGSPQHF.

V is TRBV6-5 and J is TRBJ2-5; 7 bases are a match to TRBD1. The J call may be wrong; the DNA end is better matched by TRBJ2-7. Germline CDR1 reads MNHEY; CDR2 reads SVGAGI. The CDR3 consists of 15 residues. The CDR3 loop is CASSYSGGAPYEQYF. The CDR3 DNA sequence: TGTGCCAGCAGTTACTCAGGGGGCGCGCCCTACGAGCAGTACTTC.

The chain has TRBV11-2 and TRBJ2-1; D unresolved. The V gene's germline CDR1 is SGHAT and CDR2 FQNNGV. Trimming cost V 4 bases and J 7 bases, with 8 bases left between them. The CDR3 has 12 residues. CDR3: CASSYLGNEQFF. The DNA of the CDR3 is TGTGCCAGCAGCTATCTCGGGAATGAGCAGTTCTTC.

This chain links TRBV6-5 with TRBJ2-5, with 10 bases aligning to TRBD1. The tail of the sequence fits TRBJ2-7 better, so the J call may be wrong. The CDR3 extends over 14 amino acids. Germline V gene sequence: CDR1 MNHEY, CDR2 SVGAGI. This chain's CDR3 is CASRRDRGDYEQYF. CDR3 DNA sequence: TGTGCCAGCAGGAGGGACAGGGGCGACTACGAGCAGTACTTC.

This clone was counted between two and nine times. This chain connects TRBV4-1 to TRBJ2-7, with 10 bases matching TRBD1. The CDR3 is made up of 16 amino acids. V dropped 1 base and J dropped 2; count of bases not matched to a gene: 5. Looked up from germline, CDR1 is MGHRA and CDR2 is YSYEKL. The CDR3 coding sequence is TGCGCCAGCAGCCAAGCCTCCGGGACAGGGGCCTACGAGCAGTACTTC. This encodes CASSQASGTGAYEQYF.

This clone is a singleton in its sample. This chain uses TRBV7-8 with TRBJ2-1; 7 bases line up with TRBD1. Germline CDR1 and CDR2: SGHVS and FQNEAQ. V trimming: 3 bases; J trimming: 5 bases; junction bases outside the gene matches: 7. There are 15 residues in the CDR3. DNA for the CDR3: TGTGCCAGCAGCTTGGACAGGATCGTGAACAATGAGCAGTTCTTC. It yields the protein CASSLDRIVNNEQFF.

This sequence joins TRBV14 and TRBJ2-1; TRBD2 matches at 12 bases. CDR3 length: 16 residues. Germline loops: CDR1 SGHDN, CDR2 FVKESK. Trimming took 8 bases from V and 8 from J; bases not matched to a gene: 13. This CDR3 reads CASSSAPLAGGYEQFF. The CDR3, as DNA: TGTGCCAGCTCCTCAGCCCCACTAGCGGGAGGCTATGAGCAGTTCTTC.

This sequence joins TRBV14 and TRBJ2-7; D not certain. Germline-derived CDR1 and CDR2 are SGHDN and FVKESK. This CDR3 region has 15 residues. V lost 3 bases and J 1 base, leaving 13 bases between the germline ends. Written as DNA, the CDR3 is TGTGCCAGCAGCCAGAAGGTGGAGTCTTCCTACGAGCAGTACTTC. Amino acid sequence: CASSQKVESSYEQYF.

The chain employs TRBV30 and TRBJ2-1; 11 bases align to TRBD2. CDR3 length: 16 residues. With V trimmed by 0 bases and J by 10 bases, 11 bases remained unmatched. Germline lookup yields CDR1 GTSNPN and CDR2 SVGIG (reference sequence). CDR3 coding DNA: TGTGCCTGGAGTGTAAGCCGCACTAGCGGGAGAGGGGAGCAGTTCTTC. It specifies CAWSVSRTSGRGEQFF.

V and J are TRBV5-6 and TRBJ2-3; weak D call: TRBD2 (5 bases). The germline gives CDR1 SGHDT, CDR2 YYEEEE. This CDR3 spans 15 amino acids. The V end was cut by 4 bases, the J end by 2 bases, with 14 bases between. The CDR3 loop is CASSTRGKFTDTQYF. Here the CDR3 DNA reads TGTGCCAGCAGCACACGGGGAAAGTTCACAGATACGCAGTATTTT.

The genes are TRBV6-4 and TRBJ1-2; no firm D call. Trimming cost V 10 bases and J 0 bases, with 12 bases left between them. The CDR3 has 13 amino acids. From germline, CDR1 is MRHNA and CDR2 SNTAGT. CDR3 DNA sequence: TGTGCCATCGCAGACAAGACTAACTATGGCTACACCTTC. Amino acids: CAIADKTNYGYTF.

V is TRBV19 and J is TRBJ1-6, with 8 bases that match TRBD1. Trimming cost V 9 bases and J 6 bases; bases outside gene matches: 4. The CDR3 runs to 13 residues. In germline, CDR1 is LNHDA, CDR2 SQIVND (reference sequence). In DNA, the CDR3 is TGTGCCAGCCAGGGGGCAGGTAATTCACCCCTCCACTTT. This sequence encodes CASQGAGNSPLHF.

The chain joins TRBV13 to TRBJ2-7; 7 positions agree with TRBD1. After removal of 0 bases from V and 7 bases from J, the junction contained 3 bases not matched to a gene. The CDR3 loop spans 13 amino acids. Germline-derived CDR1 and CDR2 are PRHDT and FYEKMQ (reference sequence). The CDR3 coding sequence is TGTGCCAGCAGCTTAGGACAGGGGAGTGAGCAGTACTTC. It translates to CASSLGQGSEQYF.

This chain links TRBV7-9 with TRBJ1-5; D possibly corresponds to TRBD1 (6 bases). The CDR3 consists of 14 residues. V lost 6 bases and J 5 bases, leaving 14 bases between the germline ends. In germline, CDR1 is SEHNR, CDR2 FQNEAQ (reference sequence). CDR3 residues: CASSRTADHQPQHF. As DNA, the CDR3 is TGTGCCAGCAGTCGGACAGCAGACCATCAGCCCCAGCATTTT.

CDR3 amino acids: CASRPTLLNEKLFF. The CDR3 region has the DNA TGTGCCAGCAGACCCACATTGTTGAATGAAAAACTGTTTTTT. V gene TRBV27 combines with J gene TRBJ1-4; D unresolved. CDR1 and CDR2 (germline): MNHEY, SMNVEV (reference sequence). The V end was cut by 6 bases, the J end by 5 bases, with 13 bases between. CDR3 length equals 14 residues.

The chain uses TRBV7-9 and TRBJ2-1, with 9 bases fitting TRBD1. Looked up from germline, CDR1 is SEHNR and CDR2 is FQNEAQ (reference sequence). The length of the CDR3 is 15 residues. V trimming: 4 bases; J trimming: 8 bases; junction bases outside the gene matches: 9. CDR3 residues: CASSSGTGFLHEQFF. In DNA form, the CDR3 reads TGTGCCAGCAGCTCCGGGACAGGGTTTCTCCATGAGCAGTTCTTC.

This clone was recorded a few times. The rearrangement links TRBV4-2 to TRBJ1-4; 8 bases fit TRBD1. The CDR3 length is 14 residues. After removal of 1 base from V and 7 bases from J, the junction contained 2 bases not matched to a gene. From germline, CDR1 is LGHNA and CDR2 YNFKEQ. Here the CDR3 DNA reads TGTGCCAGCAGCCAAGGGACAGGGTTTGAAAAACTGTTTTTT. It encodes CASSQGTGFEKLFF.

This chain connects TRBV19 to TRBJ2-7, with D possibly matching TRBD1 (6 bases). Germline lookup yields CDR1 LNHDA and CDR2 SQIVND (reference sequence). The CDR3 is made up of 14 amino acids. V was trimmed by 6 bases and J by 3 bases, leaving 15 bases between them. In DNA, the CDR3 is TGTGCCAGTAGCGTCAGGGGCTATGACTACGAGCAGTACTTC. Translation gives CASSVRGYDYEQYF. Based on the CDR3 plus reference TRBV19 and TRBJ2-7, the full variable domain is DGGITQSPKYLFRKEGQNVTLSCEQNLNHDAMYWYRQDPGQGLRLIYYSQIVNDFQKGDIAEGYSVSREKKESFPLTVTSAQKNPTAFYLCASSVRGYDYEQYFGPGTRLTVT.